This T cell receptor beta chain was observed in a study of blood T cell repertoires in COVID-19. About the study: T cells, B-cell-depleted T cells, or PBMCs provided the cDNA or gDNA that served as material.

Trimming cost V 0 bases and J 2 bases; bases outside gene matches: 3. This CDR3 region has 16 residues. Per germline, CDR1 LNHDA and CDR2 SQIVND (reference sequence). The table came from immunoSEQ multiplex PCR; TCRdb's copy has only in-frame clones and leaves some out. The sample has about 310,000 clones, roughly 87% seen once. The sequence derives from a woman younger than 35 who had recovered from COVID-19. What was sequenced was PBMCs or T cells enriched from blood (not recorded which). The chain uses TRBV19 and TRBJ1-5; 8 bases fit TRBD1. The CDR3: CASSIDQGARNQPQHF. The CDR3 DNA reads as TGTGCCAGTAGTATAGATCAGGGGGCTCGCAATCAGCCCCAGCATTTT.